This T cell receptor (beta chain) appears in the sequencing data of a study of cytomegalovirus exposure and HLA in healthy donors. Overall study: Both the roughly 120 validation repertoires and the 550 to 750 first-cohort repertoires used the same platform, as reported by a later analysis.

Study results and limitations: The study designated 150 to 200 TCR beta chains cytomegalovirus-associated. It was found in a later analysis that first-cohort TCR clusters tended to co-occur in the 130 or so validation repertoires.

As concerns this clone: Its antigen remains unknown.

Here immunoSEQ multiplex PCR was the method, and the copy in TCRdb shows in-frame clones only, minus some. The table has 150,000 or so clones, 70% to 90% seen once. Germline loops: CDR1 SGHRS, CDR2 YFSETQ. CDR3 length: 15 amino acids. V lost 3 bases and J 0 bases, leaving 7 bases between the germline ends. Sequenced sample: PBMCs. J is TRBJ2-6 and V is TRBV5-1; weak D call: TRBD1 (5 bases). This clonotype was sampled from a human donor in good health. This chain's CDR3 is CASSYDSSGANVLTF. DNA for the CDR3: TGCGCCAGCAGCTACGACAGCTCTGGGGCCAACGTCCTGACTTTC.